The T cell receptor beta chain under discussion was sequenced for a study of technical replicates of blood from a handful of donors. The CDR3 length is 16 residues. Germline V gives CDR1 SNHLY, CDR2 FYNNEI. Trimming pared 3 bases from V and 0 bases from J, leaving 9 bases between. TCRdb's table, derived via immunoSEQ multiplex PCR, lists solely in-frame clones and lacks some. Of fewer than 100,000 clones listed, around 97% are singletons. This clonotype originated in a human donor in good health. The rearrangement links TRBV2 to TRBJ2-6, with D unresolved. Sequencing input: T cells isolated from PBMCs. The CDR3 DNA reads TGTGCCAGCAGTGACCTACGAACCTCTGGGGCCAACGTCCTGACTTTC. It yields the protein CASSDLRTSGANVLTF.